The 8 T cell receptor beta chains in this list originate from one sample, sequenced in a study of T-cell reconstitution after alpha-beta-depleted transplantation in children. TCRbeta library preparation incorporated unique molecular identifiers. TCRdb re-analysed the PCR reads in MiXCR, keeping a single row per CDR3 protein. The sample comprises under 300,000 distinct CDR3 sequences, roughly 10% of which are singletons, and roughly a quarter rests with the top ten. The material sequenced was peripheral blood, taken 180 days after TCRalphabeta/CD19-depleted stem cell transplant. These receptors all stem from a male patient under 10 years old who had a stem cell transplant for chronic granulomatous disease, so the T cells may come from the graft donor.

The table lists this clonotype with many counts. This chain uses TRBV20-1 with TRBJ2-3, with TRBD2 matching 14 bases. The CDR3 runs to 17 residues. Trimming at V came to 7 bases and at J to 1 base, leaving 10 bases not matched to a gene. Germline CDR1 and CDR2: DFQATT and SNEGSKA (reference sequence). CDR3 residues: CSVTGTSGSGGTDTQYF. CDR3 DNA: TGCAGTGTAACCGGGACTAGCGGGAGTGGGGGCACAGATACGCAGTATTTT.

This clonotype was observed at least ten times. The chain recombines TRBV7-2 with TRBJ2-5; 10 nucleotides align to TRBD2. J gave up 0 bases and V 3 bases, and 4 bases lay outside the gene matches. The CDR3 sequence is 16 residues long. The germline V gene has CDR1 SGHTA and CDR2 FQGNSA. This CDR3 reads CASSFGAGGYQETQYF. The CDR3 region has the DNA TGTGCCAGCAGCTTCGGAGCGGGGGGGTACCAAGAGACCCAGTACTTC.

This clonotype was counted many times. The chain links TRBV20-1 to TRBJ2-5; 7 bases fit TRBD2. The CDR3 runs to 13 residues. The V gene's germline CDR1 is DFQATT and CDR2 SNEGSKA (reference sequence). V gave up 3 bases and J gave up 5 bases; unmatched junction bases: 6. The CDR3 spells CSASGRQVETQYF. CDR3 coding DNA: TGCAGTGCTAGCGGGAGGCAGGTGGAGACCCAGTACTTC.

This clonotype appeared many times. The chain uses TRBV4-2 and TRBJ2-3; D is undetermined. Germline CDR1 and CDR2: LGHNA and YNFKEQ. The V gene lost 1 base and the J gene lost 6 bases, with 14 bases spanning the gap. There are 15 residues in the CDR3. The chain's CDR3 is CASSQGGATPDTQYF. The CDR3 DNA follows: TGTGCCAGCAGCCAAGGGGGTGCTACCCCCGATACGCAGTATTTT.

This clonotype was counted ten times or more. CDR3 in amino acids: CASSLGGGPYEQYF. The CDR3 bases are TGTGCCAGCAGTTTAGGCGGGGGACCCTACGAGCAGTACTTC. The chain employs TRBV12-3 or TRBV12-4 and TRBJ2-7; 7 nucleotides match TRBD2. The CDR3 totals 14 residues. V was pared by 1 base and J by 2 bases, with 2 bases of the junction left unmatched.

This clonotype was counted at least ten times. J is TRBJ2-5 and V is TRBV20-1; D perhaps matches TRBD2 (6 bases). This CDR3 has 14 residues. CDR1 and CDR2 (germline): DFQATT, SNEGSKA (reference sequence). Trimming cost V 1 base and J 5 bases, with 14 bases left between them. CDR3 DNA sequence: TGCAGTGCTAGAGCTGCGGGGCGCCAGGAGACCCAGTACTTC. Amino acids: CSARAAGRQETQYF.

There are many counts of this clonotype. The rearrangement links TRBV6-5 to TRBJ1-1, with 9 positions matching TRBD1. The CDR3 consists of 19 residues. V lost 0 bases and J lost 0; bases outside the gene matches: 11. The germline CDR1 and CDR2 sequences are MNHEY and SVGAGI. The CDR3 loop is CASSYSGTGLLGLNTEAFF. CDR3 nucleotides: TGTGCCAGCAGTTACTCTGGGACAGGGCTCCTAGGACTGAACACTGAAGCTTTCTTT.

This sequence joins TRBV18 and TRBJ2-7, with D uncertain. Trimming left V 1 base short and J 2 bases short, with 15 bases between. Germline V gives CDR1 KGHSH, CDR2 LQKENI. There are 16 residues in the CDR3. The CDR3, as DNA: TGTGCCAGCTCACCACTAGATCGCGGAATTCCCTACGAGCAGTACTTC. It encodes CASSPLDRGIPYEQYF.